Detailed here is one TCR beta chain. The data are from a study of blood T cell repertoires in COVID-19. Study context: T cells, B-cell-depleted T cells, or PBMCs supplied cDNA or gDNA.

The germline V gene encodes CDR1 SGHTA and CDR2 FQGNSA. This CDR3 is built from 14 residues. Trimming removed 1 base at V and 2 bases at J, with 8 bases between. Clones were read by immunoSEQ multiplex PCR, and TCRdb kept only the in-frame ones, dropping some. This sample carries 25,000 to 35,000 clones, about three quarters of them seen once, and the ten largest clones take approximately 7.8%. Sequenced material: peripheral blood. The TCR was taken from a woman aged 70-85 years with active or convalescent COVID-19. This chain connects TRBV7-2 to TRBJ1-2, with D hard to call. CDR3 nucleotides: TGTGCCAGCAGCTTAGTACTAGGGAACTATGGCTACACCTTC. It is translated as CASSLVLGNYGYTF.